What follows are 24 T cell receptor beta chains derived from one specimen sequenced in a study of T cells after yellow fever vaccination. One entry per CDR3 protein, called by TCRdb with MiXCR from the 5' RACE reads. Here the sample spans some 560,000 distinct CDR3 sequences, 17% being singletons. Here the sequenced sample was PBMCs, taken 4 to 5 days after the first yellow fever vaccination. These receptors all stem from a man aged 18 to 30 who received the YFV17D yellow fever vaccine.

This clonotype has a handful of counts. The rearrangement joins TRBV5-5 to TRBJ2-7; TRBD1 might be the D (5 bases). Trimming pared 4 bases from V and 0 bases from J, leaving 14 bases between. The CDR3 runs to 15 residues. Germline CDR1 reads SGHKS; CDR2 reads YYEKEE (reference sequence). CDR3 bases: TGTGCCAGCAGCCAACAGGCCTTCACCTCCTACGAGCAGTACGTC. It codes for CASSQQAFTSYEQYV.

V is TRBV4-1 and J is TRBJ1-1; 7 bases fit TRBD1. The length of the CDR3 is 19 residues. Germline CDR1 and CDR2: MGHRA and YSYEKL. V shed 4 bases and J 3 bases; nucleotides not matched to a gene: 20. The CDR3 loop reads CASSLSSGQSGLIDTEAFF. The CDR3, as DNA: TGCGCCAGCAGCCTTTCCTCGGGACAGTCCGGTTTAATTGACACTGAAGCTTTCTTT.

This clonotype occurred a few times. The chain has TRBV7-8 and TRBJ2-7, with 8 bases that match TRBD1. The V and J ends lost 2 bases and 3 bases, in that order; junction bases with no gene match: 3. Germline V gene sequence: CDR1 SGHVS, CDR2 FQNEAQ. The CDR3 contains 14 residues. For the CDR3, the DNA is TGTGCCAGCAGCTTATTCACAGGGGGCTACGAGCAGTACGTC. Residues: CASSLFTGGYEQYV.

This clonotype was seen repeatedly, ten times or more. This chain uses TRBV4-2 with TRBJ2-1; D tentatively reads TRBD1 or TRBD2 (6 bases each). The V gene's germline CDR1 is LGHNA and CDR2 YNFKEQ. This CDR3 comprises 17 residues. V gave up 4 bases and J gave up 6 bases, with 22 bases separating them. CDR3 coding DNA: TGTGCCAGCAGCCGTAGGAGTAGGGGGGAAGGTAGCAATGAGCAGTTCTTC. Amino acid sequence: CASSRRSRGEGSNEQFF.

The V gene is TRBV3-1, the J gene TRBJ2-2; maybe TRBD1 (6 bases). V was cut by 2 bases and J by 5 bases, with 15 bases left in between. The CDR3 extends over 16 amino acids. Germline V gene sequence: CDR1 LGHDT, CDR2 YNNKEL (reference sequence). CDR3 loop: CASSQSVDRFTGELFF. The CDR3 DNA reads as TGTGCCAGCAGCCAATCTGTGGACAGATTTACCGGGGAGCTGTTTTTT. The full variable domain, completed using reference TRBV3-1 and TRBJ2-2, is DTAVSQTPKYLVTQMGNDKSIKCEQNLGHDTMYWYKQDSKKFLKIMFSYNNKELIINETVPNRFSPKSPDKAHLNLHINSLELGDSAVYFCASSQSVDRFTGELFFGEGSRLTVL.

This clonotype was observed at least ten times. The rearrangement joins TRBV7-2 to TRBJ1-5, with 8 nucleotides matching TRBD1. The CDR3 has 14 residues. Germline CDR1 is SGHTA and CDR2 is FQGNSA. V gave up 5 bases and J gave up 7 bases; unmatched junction bases: 7. CDR3 in amino acids: CASSPDRGGQPQHF. In nucleotides, the CDR3 is TGTGCCAGCAGCCCAGACAGGGGAGGACAGCCCCAGCATTTT.

This clonotype showed up just a few times. The chain has TRBV18 and TRBJ1-3; D gene ambiguous. Trimming removed 3 bases at V and 8 bases at J, with 17 bases between. CDR3 length: 15 amino acids. Germline CDR1 KGHSH, CDR2 LQKENI. The CDR3 DNA reads as TGTGCCAGCTCACCCTACAATGCGGGCGGAGACACCATATATTTT. This gives the protein CASSPYNAGGDTIYF.

The chain joins TRBV7-9 to TRBJ2-2; D is unclear. The germline V and J ends were trimmed by 6 bases and 7 bases, with 9 bases remaining between them. The CDR3 has 12 residues. Germline V lookup: CDR1 SEHNR, CDR2 FQNEAQ (reference sequence). CDR3: CASRIGVGELFF. CDR3 coding DNA: TGTGCCAGCAGGATAGGAGTCGGGGAGCTGTTTTTT.

This clonotype was seen only a few times. The chain employs TRBV19 and TRBJ1-2; TRBD1 agrees at 8 bases. Germline V gene data show CDR1 as LNHDA and CDR2 as SQIVND (reference sequence). The CDR3 length is 12 residues. With 10 bases clipped from V and 1 base from J, the junction kept 2 bases outside the gene matches. The CDR3 is CATGQVNYGYTF. The CDR3 DNA is TGTGCCACGGGACAGGTTAACTATGGCTACACCTTC.

This clonotype was seen a few times. The V and J genes are TRBV2 and TRBJ2-7; D is unresolved. Trimming left V 8 bases short and J 5 bases short, with 13 bases between. The length of the CDR3 is 12 residues. Germline V lookup: CDR1 SNHLY, CDR2 FYNNEI. The CDR3 region has the DNA TGTGCCAGCTTGGTCCAGTGGCACGAGCAGTACGTC. It specifies CASLVQWHEQYV.

The chain combines TRBV5-4 with TRBJ2-3, with 13 bases identical to TRBD2. Trimming cost V 1 base and J 7 bases; bases outside gene matches: 6. CDR3 length: 16 residues. Germline CDR1 SGHNT, CDR2 YYREEE (reference sequence). The CDR3 protein is CASSLPLAGGPNTQYF. CDR3 in DNA: TGTGCCAGCAGCTTGCCACTAGCGGGGGGGCCGAATACGCAGTATTTT.

The chain employs TRBV9 and TRBJ1-1; no firm D call. V lost 3 bases to trimming and J lost 1 base, with 7 bases between them. CDR1 is SGDLS and CDR2 is YYNGEE in the germline V gene. The CDR3 extends over 13 amino acids. DNA of the CDR3: TGTGCCAGCAGCGCGTGGAAGAACACTGAAGCTTTCTTT. It translates to CASSAWKNTEAFF.

This chain uses TRBV6-5 with TRBJ2-2; no firm D call. Per germline, CDR1 MNHEY and CDR2 SVGAGI. Trimming removed 0 bases from V and 2 bases from J, with 7 bases in between. The CDR3 has 15 amino acids. CDR3 nucleotide sequence: TGTGCCAGCAGTTACTCGCCTTTCAACACCGGGGAGCTGTTTTTT. Protein sequence: CASSYSPFNTGELFF.

This clonotype has ten or more counts. The J gene is TRBJ2-1, the V gene TRBV5-1; 12 nucleotides match TRBD2. The length of the CDR3 is 14 residues. CDR1 and CDR2 (germline): SGHRS, YFSETQ. The V segment lost 7 bases and the J segment 2 bases; nucleotides outside the gene matches: 1. The CDR3 reads CASRTSGAYNEQFF. The CDR3 DNA follows: TGCGCCAGCCGGACTAGCGGGGCCTACAATGAGCAGTTCTTC.

The chain recombines TRBV30 with TRBJ2-5; D is uncertain. The CDR3 totals 12 residues. Germline loops: CDR1 GTSNPN, CDR2 SVGIG (reference sequence). V was trimmed by 3 bases and J by 5 bases, leaving 10 bases between them. DNA for the CDR3: TGTGCCTGGAGCGAGGTTTGGGAGACCCAGTACTTC. Its protein is CAWSEVWETQYF. The variable domain in full, completed from reference TRBV30 and TRBJ2-5, reads SQTIHQWPATLVQPVGSPLSLECTVEGTSNPNLYWYRQAAGRGLQLLFYSVGIGQISSEVPQNLSASRPQDRQFILSSKKLLLSDSGFYLCAWSEVWETQYFGPGTRLLVL.

This sequence joins TRBV9 and TRBJ2-7; TRBD1 might be the D (6 bases). CDR1 SGDLS and CDR2 YYNGEE come from the germline V gene. V dropped 3 bases and J dropped 7 bases, with 20 bases sitting between them. The CDR3 is made up of 15 amino acids. CDR3 DNA: TGTGCCAGCAGCGGTACAGGGCATGCCTGGTGGGAGCAGTACTTC. Its protein product is CASSGTGHAWWEQYF.

Only a few counts were recorded for this clonotype. The chain has TRBV24-1 and TRBJ2-1, with TRBD1 matching over 8 bases. Losses at the gene ends were 2 bases for V and 4 bases for J; bases not matched to a gene: 6. Germline CDR1 is KGHDR and CDR2 is SFDVKD. This CDR3 is built from 16 residues. CDR3 region: CATSDSQGASYNEQFF. The CDR3 bases are TGTGCCACCAGTGATTCGCAGGGGGCGTCGTACAATGAGCAGTTCTTC.

Only a few counts were recorded for this clonotype. This chain connects TRBV6-6 to TRBJ1-1; unclear D gene. Trimming shortened V by 4 bases and J by 2 bases, and 8 bases separated the two germline ends. CDR3 length: 13 residues. Germline values: CDR1 MNHNY, CDR2 SVGAGI (reference sequence). Written as DNA, the CDR3 is TGTGCCAGCAGTTCACAGTATAACACTGAAGCTTTCTTT. Translating gives CASSSQYNTEAFF.

The sample holds a few counts of this clonotype. The genes are TRBV12-3 or TRBV12-4 and TRBJ1-1; TRBD1 matches at 7 bases. This CDR3 is built from 14 residues. The trim removed 8 bases at V and 2 bases at J, leaving 8 bases unmatched. Here the CDR3 reads CASVLTGANTEAFF. CDR3 in DNA: TGTGCCAGCGTACTAACAGGGGCTAACACTGAAGCTTTCTTT.

This clonotype was observed at least ten times. The rearrangement links TRBV4-1 to TRBJ2-7; a weak D match, TRBD1 (7 bases). Trimming removed 4 bases from V and 0 bases from J, with 13 bases in between. In germline, CDR1 is MGHRA, CDR2 YSYEKL. The CDR3 spans 15 residues. The CDR3 coding sequence is TGCGCCAGCAGCCTCAGGGGGGAAAGCTCCTACGAGCAGTACTTC. Translated, it gives CASSLRGESSYEQYF.

This clonotype came up a few times. The rearrangement joins TRBV30 to TRBJ1-1; 8 nucleotides match TRBD1. The germline gives CDR1 GTSNPN, CDR2 SVGIG (reference sequence). This CDR3 is 15 amino acids long. The V and J ends lost 3 bases and 3 bases, in that order; junction bases with no gene match: 9. The CDR3 spells CAWSDITTGDTEAFF. The CDR3 nucleotides are TGTGCCTGGAGCGACATTACGACAGGGGACACTGAAGCTTTCTTT.

This clonotype was detected ten times or more. At one of its ends the junction is not consistent with the germline gene, which may arise from a read error. The V and J genes are TRBV7-7 and TRBJ2-2; D possibly matches TRBD1 or TRBD2 (5 bases each). The CDR3 has 13 residues. Germline CDR1 reads SSHAT; CDR2 reads FNYEAQ (reference sequence). The CDR3 reads CASSQGTPGELFF. The DNA for the CDR3 is TGTGCTAGCAGCCAAGGGACGCCCGGGGAGCTGTTTTTT.

The table lists this clonotype with a few counts. This sequence joins TRBV7-2 and TRBJ2-6, with a tentative D call TRBD1 (6 bases). The V end was cut by 6 bases, the J end by 0 bases, with 12 bases between. Per the germline V gene, CDR1 is SGHTA and CDR2 is FQGNSA. The CDR3 has 16 amino acids. The CDR3 sequence is CASSRTGNSGANVLTF. CDR3 nucleotides: TGTGCCAGCAGTCGAACAGGGAACTCTGGGGCCAACGTCCTGACTTTC.

This clonotype has just a few counts. The chain joins TRBV20-1 to TRBJ2-7; TRBD1 is a possible D gene (6 bases). Germline V gene lookup returns CDR1 DFQATT and CDR2 SNEGSKA (reference sequence). This CDR3 comprises 15 residues. The ends were cut back, 2 bases at V and 3 bases at J, with 17 bases in the middle. Here the CDR3 DNA reads TGCAGTGCTAGACCTAAAAACCTACAGGGCTACGAGCAGTACTTC. Its translation: CSARPKNLQGYEQYF.